The 4 T cell receptor beta chains in this list originate from one sample, sequenced in a study of T-cell memory formation after mild COVID-19. TCRdb passed the 5' RACE reads through MiXCR, listing each CDR3 protein once. The data contain almost 550,000 distinct CDR3 sequences, just over 20% of them singletons. Sequenced: PBMCs or a T cell subset sorted from them (not recorded which). These receptor sequences come from an adult woman who had mild COVID-19 (a few samples of this study predate the infection). Cell type and time point are not known.

The genes are TRBV5-1 and TRBJ2-7, with D perhaps TRBD1 (7 bases). Germline CDR1 and CDR2: SGHRS and YFSETQ. The CDR3 length is 14 residues. The V end was cut by 4 bases, the J end by 2 bases, with 13 bases between. In DNA form, the CDR3 reads TGCGCCAGCAGCCCGGCGGGGACAGCCTACGAGCAGTACTTC. It translates to CASSPAGTAYEQYF.

J is TRBJ2-3 and V is TRBV20-1; D ambiguous. The CDR3 totals 10 residues. V gave up 8 bases and J gave up 6 bases, with 9 bases separating them. CDR1 and CDR2 (germline): DFQATT, SNEGSKA (reference sequence). CDR3 amino acids: CSPRTDTQYF. CDR3 DNA: TGCAGTCCCCGTACCGATACGCAGTATTTT.

This clonotype was counted between two and nine times. The rearrangement joins TRBV7-3 to TRBJ2-1, with unresolved D. CDR1 is SGHTA and CDR2 is FQGTGA in the germline V gene. CDR3 length: 11 amino acids. V gave up 0 bases and J gave up 8 bases, with 2 bases separating them. For the CDR3, the DNA is TGTGCCAGCAGCTTAACGGATGAGCAGTTCTTC. Residues: CASSLTDEQFF.

This clonotype has just a few counts. The CDR3 DNA reads as TGTGCCAGCAGTCTCGCAGTTGAGGGCCACGAGCAGTACTTC. Encoded protein: CASSLAVEGHEQYF. The genes are TRBV12-3 or TRBV12-4 and TRBJ2-7, with D perhaps matching TRBD2 (5 bases). The CDR3 length is 14 residues. V was clipped by 5 bases and J by 5 bases, with 16 bases between them.